A single sample is the source of the 27 T cell receptor beta chains below, sequenced in a study of cytomegalovirus exposure and HLA in healthy donors. The protocol was immunoSEQ multiplex PCR, while the TCRdb copy is restricted to in-frame clones and leaves out a portion. In the table there are some 140,000 clones, just under 90% of which are singletons. Sample: PBMCs. These receptors were taken from a woman between 25 and 40 years old in good health and CMV-seropositive.

The chain employs TRBV5-4 and TRBJ2-5; D may be TRBD2 (5 bases). V was shortened by 0 bases and J by 5 bases, with 11 bases between the two germline ends. In germline, CDR1 is SGHNT, CDR2 YYREEE (reference sequence). The CDR3 spans 14 residues. In DNA form, the CDR3 reads TGTGCCAGCAGCTTGGCCGCGGGCATGGAGACCCAGTACTTC. Translating it yields CASSLAAGMETQYF.

The chain recombines TRBV6-4 with TRBJ1-2; 10 bases map to TRBD1. Per the germline V gene, CDR1 is MRHNA and CDR2 is SNTAGT. The trim removed 4 bases at V and 3 bases at J, leaving 2 bases unmatched. The CDR3 is made up of 14 amino acids. The CDR3 DNA sequence: TGTGCCAGCAGTGTCGGACAGGGGGACTATGGCTACACCTTC. It yields the protein CASSVGQGDYGYTF.

The count of this clone is one. V is TRBV5-6 and J is TRBJ2-7; D is possibly TRBD1 (6 bases). The CDR3 has 15 amino acids. Germline V CDR1 and CDR2: SGHDT, YYEEEE. V dropped 2 bases and J dropped 7 bases, with 19 bases sitting between them. In DNA form, the CDR3 reads TGTGCCAGCAGCTTTGGCTACAACCAACAGGGTGAGCAGTACTTC. This encodes CASSFGYNQQGEQYF.

The V call is TRBV29-1, the J call TRBJ2-2, with D maybe TRBD1 (6 bases). V was pared by 6 bases and J by 6 bases, with 17 bases between. CDR1 SQVTM and CDR2 ANQGSEA come from the germline V gene. The CDR3 runs to 14 residues. The CDR3 loop reads CSVGRGGMAGELFF. The CDR3 bases are TGCAGCGTAGGCAGGGGTGGTATGGCCGGGGAGCTGTTTTTT.

This CDR3 is CASSLLGGHNTGELFF. CDR3 coding DNA: TGTGCCAGCAGTTTACTGGGAGGGCATAACACCGGGGAGCTGTTTTTT. The V call is TRBV28, the J call TRBJ2-2; TRBD2 matches 7 bases. The V and J ends lost 2 bases and 2 bases, in that order; junction bases with no gene match: 5. The CDR3 is 16 amino acids. Germline assignment: CDR1 MDHEN and CDR2 SYDVKM.

The chain uses TRBV2 and TRBJ2-7; TRBD1 aligns across 10 bases. This CDR3 has 15 amino acids. Germline V gives CDR1 SNHLY, CDR2 FYNNEI. J was trimmed by 7 bases and V by 6 bases; bases with no gene match: 12. This CDR3 is CASRGLTGGPREQYF. The CDR3 region has the DNA TGTGCCAGCAGAGGGTTGACAGGGGGCCCTAGGGAGCAGTACTTC.

V and J are TRBV19 and TRBJ1-5; a weak D match, TRBD1 (6 bases). The CDR3 consists of 14 residues. Germline-derived CDR1 and CDR2 are LNHDA and SQIVND (reference sequence). Trimming pared 7 bases from V and 7 bases from J, leaving 17 bases between. The CDR3 region is CASTVSRGNQPQHF. CDR3 DNA: TGTGCCAGTACCGTGAGCAGGGGAAACCAGCCCCAGCATTTT.

About this clone itself: The junction differs from germline at one of its ends, possibly a read error. The CDR3 loop reads CASPSSRDSDNEQFF. CDR3 nucleotides: TGTGCCAGCCCTTCTTCCCGGGACTCCGACAATGAGCAGTTCTTC. V and J are TRBV28 and TRBJ2-1; D perhaps matches TRBD2 (6 bases). Germline V gives CDR1 MDHEN, CDR2 SYDVKM. There are 15 residues in the CDR3.

J is TRBJ2-7 and V is TRBV6-4; TRBD2 might be the D (6 bases). CDR1 and CDR2 from the germline V gene are MRHNA and SNTAGT. The CDR3 covers 16 residues. Trimming removed 0 bases from V and 4 bases from J, with 16 bases in between. The CDR3 region has the DNA TGTGCCAGCAGTGACTCGTCAAAGACTAGAAGATACGAGCAGTACTTC. This gives the protein CASSDSSKTRRYEQYF.

CDR3 amino acids: CASSLVAGGSTGELFF. The CDR3 DNA is TGCGCCAGCAGCTTGGTGGCAGGGGGGAGCACCGGGGAGCTGTTTTTT. The chain joins TRBV5-1 to TRBJ2-2, with D possibly being TRBD1 (7 bases). CDR1 is SGHRS and CDR2 is YFSETQ in the germline V gene. V gave up 0 bases and J gave up 4 bases, with 13 bases separating them. CDR3 length: 16 residues.

This clone was picked up a small number of times. The gene calls are TRBV2 and TRBJ2-1, with D possibly being TRBD2 (5 bases). The CDR3 is 12 residues long. Germline V gene lookup returns CDR1 SNHLY and CDR2 FYNNEI. Trimming cost V 6 bases and J 4 bases, with 7 bases left between them. The CDR3 is CASRDSYNEQFF. In nucleotides, the CDR3 is TGTGCCAGCAGGGACTCATACAATGAGCAGTTCTTC.

For the CDR3, the DNA is TGTGCCAGCAGCGTAACAGGGGGGAGTGAGCAGTTCTTC. Protein: CASSVTGGSEQFF. V and J are TRBV2 and TRBJ2-1; 8 bases line up with TRBD1. Per the germline V gene, CDR1 is SNHLY and CDR2 is FYNNEI. Trimming cost V 6 bases and J 9 bases; bases outside gene matches: 7. The CDR3 has 13 residues.

Only a few counts were recorded for this clone. V and J are TRBV28 and TRBJ2-7, with a possible D match to TRBD2 (6 bases). V lost 3 bases to trimming and J lost 3 bases, with 9 bases between them. This CDR3 comprises 13 residues. CDR1 MDHEN and CDR2 SYDVKM come from the germline V gene. CDR3 coding DNA: TGTGCCAGCAGTTTTCCCGGGGGCTACGAGCAGTACTTC. Protein product: CASSFPGGYEQYF.

This chain connects TRBV10-2 to TRBJ2-1; D is possibly TRBD2 (6 bases). Trimming removed 1 base from V and 1 base from J, with 17 bases in between. Per germline, CDR1 WSHSY and CDR2 SAAADI. There are 18 residues in the CDR3. The CDR3 sequence: CASSEYPRDFRSYNEQFF. DNA of the CDR3: TGCGCCAGCAGTGAGTACCCCCGGGACTTCCGTTCCTACAATGAGCAGTTCTTC.

This chain joins TRBV9 and TRBJ2-7, with 13 bases that match TRBD2. Trimming at V came to 3 bases and at J to 4 bases, leaving 1 base not matched to a gene. CDR1 SGDLS and CDR2 YYNGEE come from the germline V gene. This CDR3 is built from 14 residues. The CDR3 sequence: CASSATSGGYEQYF. The CDR3 nucleotides are TGTGCCAGCAGCGCGACTAGCGGGGGGTACGAGCAGTACTTC.

The chain employs TRBV5-1 and TRBJ1-4, with 8 nucleotides matching TRBD1. Trimming cost V 4 bases and J 7 bases; bases outside gene matches: 6. CDR1 is SGHRS, CDR2 YFSETQ, per germline. This CDR3 is built from 14 residues. The CDR3 protein is CASSTGQAAEKLFF. CDR3 in DNA: TGCGCCAGCAGCACGGGACAGGCGGCTGAAAAACTGTTTTTT.

This clone has just one count. V is TRBV2 and J is TRBJ2-7, with 9 bases lining up with TRBD2. CDR3 size: 13 residues. After removal of 9 bases from V and 0 bases from J, the junction contained 3 bases not matched to a gene. The germline CDR1 and CDR2 sequences are SNHLY and FYNNEI. CDR3 nucleotide sequence: TGTGCCAGGAGCGGGGGGAGCTCCTACGAGCAGTACTTC. Protein sequence: CARSGGSSYEQYF.

This rearrangement joins TRBV1 to TRBJ2-4; the table gives TRBD2 as D, unverified against the DNA. TRBV1 is a pseudogene. The CDR3 covers 16 residues. The chain's CDR3 is CTSSPQLPKAKNIQYF. The CDR3 DNA reads TGCACCAGCAGCCCCCAACTACCTAAAGCCAAAAACATTCAGTACTTC.

The chain joins TRBV19 to TRBJ2-1; TRBD2 is a possible D gene (5 bases). Trimming removed 0 bases at V and 7 bases at J, with 7 bases between. The CDR3 consists of 13 residues. The germline CDR1 and CDR2 sequences are LNHDA and SQIVND (reference sequence). The CDR3 sequence: CASSIDRGNEQFF. As DNA, the CDR3 is TGTGCCAGTAGTATAGATCGGGGTAATGAGCAGTTCTTC. Complete variable domain (other parts from reference TRBV19 and TRBJ2-1): DGGITQSPKYLFRKEGQNVTLSCEQNLNHDAMYWYRQDPGQGLRLIYYSQIVNDFQKGDIAEGYSVSREKKESFPLTVTSAQKNPTAFYLCASSIDRGNEQFFGPGTRLTVL.

The chain uses TRBV29-1 and TRBJ2-3; 8 bases agree with TRBD1. The germline gives CDR1 SQVTM, CDR2 ANQGSEA. The V gene end was trimmed by 3 bases and the J gene end by 0 bases; junction bases not matched to a gene: 5. The CDR3 covers 15 residues. The CDR3 DNA is TGCAGCGTTGATACAGGGGGGCCTAGCACAGATACGCAGTATTTT. Its protein is CSVDTGGPSTDTQYF.

The rearrangement joins TRBV2 to TRBJ2-5; D is possibly TRBD2 (5 bases). V gave up 3 bases and J gave up 1 base, with 12 bases separating them. Germline CDR1 is SNHLY and CDR2 is FYNNEI. CDR3 length equals 15 residues. The CDR3 DNA reads TGTGCCAGCAGTGAGGCGGGCATCCCCCAAGAGACCCAGTACTTC. It codes for CASSEAGIPQETQYF.

V is TRBV5-1 and J is TRBJ2-1, with 13 bases fitting TRBD2. V dropped 3 bases and J dropped 1; count of bases not matched to a gene: 1. CDR1 and CDR2 from the germline V gene are SGHRS and YFSETQ. The CDR3 is made up of 16 amino acids. In nucleotides, the CDR3 is TGCGCCAGCAGCTGGACTAGCGGGAGTTCCTACAATGAGCAGTTCTTC. It codes for CASSWTSGSSYNEQFF.

The J gene is TRBJ2-5, the V gene TRBV15, with D possibly TRBD2 on 7 matching bases. V lost 3 bases, J lost 4 bases, and 12 bases lay in between. The CDR3 totals 14 residues. Germline V gene data show CDR1 as LNHNV and CDR2 as YYDKDF (reference sequence). The CDR3 region is CATSSERGGETQYF. CDR3 DNA: TGTGCCACCAGCAGCGAGAGGGGGGGAGAGACCCAGTACTTC.

V usage is TRBV4-1 and J usage is TRBJ2-7, with TRBD2 matching 11 bases. J was trimmed by 3 bases and V by 0 bases; bases with no gene match: 10. The germline V gene has CDR1 MGHRA and CDR2 YSYEKL. The CDR3 has 18 residues. This chain's CDR3 is CASSQEVGTTSGVYEQYF. In DNA form, the CDR3 reads TGCGCCAGCAGCCAAGAAGTAGGAACGACTAGCGGGGTCTACGAGCAGTACTTC.

This chain uses TRBV18 with TRBJ1-4, with TRBD1 matching over 7 bases. Germline V lookup: CDR1 KGHSH, CDR2 LQKENI. J gave up 6 bases and V 4 bases, and 8 bases lay outside the gene matches. The CDR3 sequence is 15 residues long. The DNA for the CDR3 is TGTGCCAGCTCACTTCAACAGGGGATCGATGAAAAACTGTTTTTT. It encodes CASSLQQGIDEKLFF. Variable domain in full (rest from reference TRBV18 and TRBJ1-4): NAGVMQNPRHLVRRRGQEARLRCSPMKGHSHVYWYRQLPEEGLKFMVYLQKENIIDESGMPKERFSAEFPKEGPSILRIQQVVRGDSAAYFCASSLQQGIDEKLFFGSGTQLSVL.

J is TRBJ2-1 and V is TRBV18; 9 nucleotides line up with TRBD2. After removal of 3 bases from V and 2 bases from J, the junction contained 5 bases not matched to a gene. From germline, CDR1 is KGHSH and CDR2 LQKENI. The length of the CDR3 is 16 residues. CDR3 DNA: TGTGCCAGCTCACCGGAAAGACTAGCGGCCTACAATGAGCAGTTCTTC. Residues: CASSPERLAAYNEQFF.

The chain couples TRBV4-2 to TRBJ2-3, with D tentatively TRBD1 (5 bases). The CDR3 length is 16 residues. V was clipped by 0 bases and J by 0 bases, with 10 bases between them. The germline V gene has CDR1 LGHNA and CDR2 YNFKEQ. CDR3 nucleotides: TGTGCCAGCAGCCAAGAAGGTTACAGGAGCACAGATACGCAGTATTTT. Protein product: CASSQEGYRSTDTQYF.